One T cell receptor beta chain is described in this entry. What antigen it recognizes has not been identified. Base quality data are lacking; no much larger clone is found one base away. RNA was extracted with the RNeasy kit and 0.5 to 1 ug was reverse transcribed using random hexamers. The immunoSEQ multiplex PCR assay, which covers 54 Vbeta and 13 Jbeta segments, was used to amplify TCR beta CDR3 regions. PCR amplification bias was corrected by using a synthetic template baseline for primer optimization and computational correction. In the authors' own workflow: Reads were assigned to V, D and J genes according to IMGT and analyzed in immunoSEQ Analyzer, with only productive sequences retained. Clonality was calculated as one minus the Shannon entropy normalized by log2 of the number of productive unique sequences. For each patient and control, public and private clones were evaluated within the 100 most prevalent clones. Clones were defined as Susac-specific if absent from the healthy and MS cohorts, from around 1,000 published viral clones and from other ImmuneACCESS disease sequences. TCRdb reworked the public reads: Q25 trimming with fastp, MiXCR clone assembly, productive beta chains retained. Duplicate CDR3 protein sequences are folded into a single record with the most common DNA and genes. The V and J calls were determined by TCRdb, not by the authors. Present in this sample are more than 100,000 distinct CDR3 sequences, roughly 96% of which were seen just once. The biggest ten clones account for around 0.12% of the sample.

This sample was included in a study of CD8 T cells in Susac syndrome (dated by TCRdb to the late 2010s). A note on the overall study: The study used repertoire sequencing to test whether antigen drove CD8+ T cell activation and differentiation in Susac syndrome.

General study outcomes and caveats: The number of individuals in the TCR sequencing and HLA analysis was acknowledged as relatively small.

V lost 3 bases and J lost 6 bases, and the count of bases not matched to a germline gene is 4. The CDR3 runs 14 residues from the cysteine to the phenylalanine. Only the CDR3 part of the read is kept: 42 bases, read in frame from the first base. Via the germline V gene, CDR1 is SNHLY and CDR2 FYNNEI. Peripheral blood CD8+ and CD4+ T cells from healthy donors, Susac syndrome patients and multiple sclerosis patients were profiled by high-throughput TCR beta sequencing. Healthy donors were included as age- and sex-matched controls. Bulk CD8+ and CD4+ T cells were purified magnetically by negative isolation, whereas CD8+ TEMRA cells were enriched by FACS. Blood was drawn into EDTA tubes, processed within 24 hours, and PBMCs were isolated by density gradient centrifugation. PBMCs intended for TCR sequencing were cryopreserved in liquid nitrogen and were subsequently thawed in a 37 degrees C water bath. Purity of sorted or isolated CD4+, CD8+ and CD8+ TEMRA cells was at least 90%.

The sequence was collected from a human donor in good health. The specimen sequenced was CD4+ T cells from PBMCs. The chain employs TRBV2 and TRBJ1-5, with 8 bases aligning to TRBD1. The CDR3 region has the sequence CASSDRGRVQPQHF. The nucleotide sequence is TGTGCCAGCAGTGACAGGGGGCGCGTTCAGCCCCAGCATTTT. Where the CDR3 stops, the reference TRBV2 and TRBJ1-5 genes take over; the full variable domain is EPEVTQTPSHQVTQMGQEVILRCVPISNHLYFYWYRQILGQKVEFLVSFYNNEISEKSEIFDDQFSVERPDGSNFTLKIRSTKLEDSAMYFCASSDRGRVQPQHFGDGTRLSIL.